The 32 T cell receptor beta chains in this list originate from one sample, sequenced in a study of T cell changes during pregnancy in multiple sclerosis. Assay used: immunoSEQ multiplex PCR; TCRdb lists only in-frame clones, some missing. The table shows about 79,000 clones, with about 90% occurring only once. The sequencing here drew on CD4+ T cells from peripheral blood mononuclear cells, taken in the second trimester of pregnancy. These receptors came from a female donor with multiple sclerosis, enrolled in a pregnancy study.

The gene calls are TRBV18 and TRBJ2-2; tentative D call: TRBD1 (5 bases). V was pared by 1 base and J by 4 bases, with 16 bases between. The CDR3 extends over 17 amino acids. CDR1 and CDR2 from the germline V gene are KGHSH and LQKENI. CDR3 residues: CASSPQAGPLGTGELFF. CDR3 in DNA: TGTGCCAGCTCACCACAGGCAGGGCCCCTGGGCACCGGGGAGCTGTTTTTT.

This clone was counted a few times. The chain recombines TRBV2 with TRBJ2-7; D ambiguous. The CDR3 runs to 14 residues. With 1 base removed from V and 0 bases from J, the gap between germline ends came to 7 bases. From germline, CDR1 is SNHLY and CDR2 FYNNEI. CDR3 in amino acids: CASSEGLLSYEQYF. The CDR3, as DNA: TGTGCCAGCAGTGAAGGTTTACTCTCCTACGAGCAGTACTTC.

The gene calls are TRBV6-5 and TRBJ1-2, with a weak D call TRBD1 (6 bases). V lost 5 bases and J lost 4, with 14 bases in between. CDR3 size: 14 residues. From germline, CDR1 is MNHEY and CDR2 SVGAGI. In DNA, the CDR3 is TGTGCCAGCAGTAATTTAGACAGGATCTATGGCTACACCTTC. Its translation: CASSNLDRIYGYTF.

The J gene is TRBJ2-7, the V gene TRBV5-6; 7 bases fit TRBD1. With V trimmed by 9 bases and J by 2 bases, 14 bases remained unmatched. CDR1 is SGHDT, CDR2 YYEEEE, per germline. This CDR3 is built from 15 residues. The CDR3 DNA sequence: TGTGCCACCAAGAGACAGGGTTTAGTGGCCTACGAGCAGTACTTC. Translated, it gives CATKRQGLVAYEQYF.

CDR3 residues: CASSPAGLTGGSYGYTF. The DNA for the CDR3 is TGTGCCAGTAGTCCCGCCGGGTTGACAGGGGGGAGCTATGGCTACACCTTC. The V call is TRBV19, the J call TRBJ1-2; 9 nucleotides agree with TRBD1. This CDR3 spans 17 amino acids. CDR1 is LNHDA and CDR2 is SQIVND in the germline V gene (reference sequence). Unmatched junction bases numbered 14, after V lost 5 bases and J lost 4 bases.

The chain carries TRBV13 and TRBJ1-1, with D hard to call. The V gene lost 0 bases and the J gene lost 7 bases, with 9 bases spanning the gap. The CDR3 is 13 residues long. Germline V gene lookup returns CDR1 PRHDT and CDR2 FYEKMQ (reference sequence). CDR3 nucleotide sequence: TGTGCCAGCAGCTTAGGCTACGGCGGTGAAGCTTTCTTT. Translation: CASSLGYGGEAFF.

This chain uses TRBV19 with TRBJ2-7; tentatively, D is TRBD2 (5 bases). V lost 2 bases, J lost 3 bases, and 14 bases lay in between. The CDR3 runs 15 residues. CDR1 and CDR2 from the germline V gene are LNHDA and SQIVND (reference sequence). The CDR3 protein is CASSIRSSGYYEQYF. The CDR3, as DNA: TGTGCCAGTAGTATAAGGTCCAGCGGCTACTACGAGCAGTACTTC.

The chain couples TRBV5-6 to TRBJ1-1, with D perhaps TRBD1 (5 bases). V was pared by 0 bases and J by 3 bases, with 18 bases between. Germline V CDR1 and CDR2: SGHDT, YYEEEE. The CDR3 covers 17 residues. The CDR3 is CASSLAGWGVEHTEAFF. The CDR3 nucleotides read TGTGCCAGCAGCTTGGCCGGATGGGGGGTGGAGCACACTGAAGCTTTCTTT.

The genes are TRBV6-6 and TRBJ1-2; 7 bases line up with TRBD1. The CDR3 covers 13 residues. Germline CDR1 MNHNY, CDR2 SVGAGI (reference sequence). V lost 5 bases, J lost 6 bases, and 6 bases stayed unmatched. DNA of the CDR3: TGTGCCAGCAGTCCACCCACAGGGGATGGCTACACCTTC. It yields the protein CASSPPTGDGYTF.

Worth noting for this clone: This same CDR3 is encoded by further DNA sequences in the sample. The chain has TRBV5-4 and TRBJ1-2; D might be TRBD1 (5 bases). The CDR3 extends over 15 amino acids. Germline values: CDR1 SGHNT, CDR2 YYREEE (reference sequence). Trimming cost V 1 base and J 2 bases, with 12 bases left between them. CDR3 in DNA: TGTGCCAGCAGCTTGCAGGGAGGCGGGAACTATGGCTACACCTTC. Translating gives CASSLQGGGNYGYTF.

The genes are TRBV5-6 and TRBJ1-2, with TRBD1 identical over 7 bases. This CDR3 spans 15 amino acids. V lost 2 bases and J lost 2; bases outside the gene matches: 6. Germline V gives CDR1 SGHDT, CDR2 YYEEEE. Here the CDR3 DNA reads TGTGCCAGCAGCTTCAAAGACAGGGCCAACTATGGCTACACCTTC. It encodes CASSFKDRANYGYTF. The full variable domain, its missing parts supplied by reference TRBV5-6 and TRBJ1-2, is DAGVTQSPTHLIKTRGQQVTLRCSPKSGHDTVSWYQQALGQGPQFIFQYYEEEERQRGNFPDRFSGHQFPNYSSELNVNALLLGDSALYLCASSFKDRANYGYTFGSGTRLTVV.

The chain carries TRBV5-4 and TRBJ1-6; TRBD1 is a possible D gene (6 bases). V lost 5 bases and J 7 bases, leaving 16 bases between the germline ends. The CDR3 loop spans 15 amino acids. Germline V gives CDR1 SGHNT, CDR2 YYREEE (reference sequence). In DNA, the CDR3 is TGTGCCAGCAGTGGGCAGGGGTATGGAAATTCACCCCTCCACTTT. Translated: CASSGQGYGNSPLHF.

This chain uses TRBV5-1 with TRBJ2-5; 12 nucleotides align to TRBD2. CDR1 and CDR2 from the germline V gene are SGHRS and YFSETQ. There are 16 residues in the CDR3. The junction had 6 bases not matched to a gene; V was cut back by 4 bases and J by 2 bases. CDR3 DNA: TGCGCCAGCAGCCCGGGACTAGCGGGCGCTCAAGAGACCCAGTACTTC. Its translation is CASSPGLAGAQETQYF.

The V and J genes are TRBV30 and TRBJ1-6; no clear D gene. CDR3 length: 15 residues. Trimming pared 1 base from V and 10 bases from J, leaving 17 bases between. Per the germline V gene, CDR1 is GTSNPN and CDR2 is SVGIG (reference sequence). CDR3 amino acids: CAWSGWSGSGSPLHF. The CDR3 DNA reads as TGTGCCTGGAGTGGGTGGTCGGGAAGCGGGTCACCCCTCCACTTT. Full variable domain (remainder filled in from reference TRBV30 and TRBJ1-6): SQTIHQWPATLVQPVGSPLSLECTVEGTSNPNLYWYRQAAGRGLQLLFYSVGIGQISSEVPQNLSASRPQDRQFILSSKKLLLSDSGFYLCAWSGWSGSGSPLHFGNGTRLTVT.

CDR3 residues: CASSFYRVSYGYTF. CDR3 sequence (DNA): TGTGCCAGCAGTTTCTACAGGGTGTCCTATGGCTACACCTTC. This rearrangement joins TRBV28 to TRBJ1-2, with D possibly TRBD1 on 6 matching bases. V was shortened by 3 bases and J by 4 bases, with 12 bases between the two germline ends. Germline V CDR1 and CDR2: MDHEN, SYDVKM. CDR3 length: 14 amino acids.

The chain employs TRBV28 and TRBJ1-1; the D is unclear. Trimming shortened V by 1 base and J by 2 bases, and 8 bases separated the two germline ends. CDR1 is MDHEN, CDR2 SYDVKM, per germline. The CDR3 covers 14 residues. CDR3 sequence: CASSLYDINTEAFF. DNA of the CDR3: TGTGCCAGCAGTTTATATGACATAAACACTGAAGCTTTCTTT. The entire variable domain, with the rest obtained from reference TRBV28 and TRBJ1-1, is as follows: DVKVTQSSRYLVKRTGEKVFLECVQDMDHENMFWYRQDPGLGLRLIYFSYDVKMKEKGDIPEGYSVSREKKERFSLILESASTNQTSMYLCASSLYDINTEAFFGQGTRLTVV.

This chain links TRBV19 with TRBJ2-6, with 7 bases identical to TRBD2. CDR1 is LNHDA and CDR2 is SQIVND in the germline V gene (reference sequence). The CDR3 runs 17 residues. After removal of 5 bases from V and 0 bases from J, the junction contained 7 bases not matched to a gene. CDR3 nucleotide sequence: TGTGCCAGTAGTTCCTTAGCGGGTAACTCTGGGGCCAACGTCCTGACTTTC. This gives the protein CASSSLAGNSGANVLTF.

V is TRBV6-6 and J is TRBJ2-3; 11 nucleotides line up with TRBD1. Trimming removed 10 bases from V and 3 bases from J; junction bases left unmatched: 6. Germline CDR1 and CDR2: MNHNY and SVGAGI (reference sequence). This CDR3 comprises 14 residues. CDR3 residues: CATRTGGGTDTQYF. DNA of the CDR3: TGTGCCACTCGGACAGGGGGCGGTACAGATACGCAGTATTTT.

The V gene is TRBV9, the J gene TRBJ2-1; TRBD2 is a possible D gene (7 bases). Deletions cut 0 bases from V and 6 bases from J, with 13 bases between. Germline CDR1 SGDLS, CDR2 YYNGEE. The CDR3 is made up of 15 amino acids. CDR3 region: CASSVAGGHSNEQFF. The DNA for the CDR3 is TGTGCCAGCAGCGTAGCCGGGGGGCATTCCAATGAGCAGTTCTTC.

In DNA, the CDR3 is TGTGCCAGTAGTCACTCCCTCGGTAGCGGGGACTCCTACGAGCAGTACTTC. Its protein product is CASSHSLGSGDSYEQYF. The genes are TRBV19 and TRBJ2-7, with 8 bases fitting TRBD2. This CDR3 has 17 residues. V lost 5 bases, J lost 0 bases, and 12 bases stayed unmatched. From germline, CDR1 is LNHDA and CDR2 SQIVND (reference sequence).

V usage is TRBV19 and J usage is TRBJ2-2, with a possible D match to TRBD1 (5 bases). The CDR3 has 16 amino acids. Trimming removed 10 bases from V and 3 bases from J, with 21 bases in between. Per germline, CDR1 LNHDA and CDR2 SQIVND (reference sequence). CDR3 DNA: TGTGCCACCACCCTGGGGCTCCGACGGGACACCGGGGAGCTGTTTTTT. It encodes CATTLGLRRDTGELFF.

The V call is TRBV5-1, the J call TRBJ2-3, with 7 bases fitting TRBD1. This CDR3 region has 13 residues. Germline CDR1 is SGHRS and CDR2 is YFSETQ. The V gene end was trimmed by 4 bases and the J gene end by 4 bases; junction bases not matched to a gene: 3. The CDR3 DNA reads as TGCGCCAGCAGCCGGGACAGTTCAGATACGCAGTATTTT. This encodes CASSRDSSDTQYF.

The chain carries TRBV30 and TRBJ1-5; unclear D gene. The V end was cut by 3 bases, the J end by 0 bases, with 12 bases between. The CDR3 loop spans 15 amino acids. Germline V gene sequence: CDR1 GTSNPN, CDR2 SVGIG (reference sequence). DNA for the CDR3: TGTGCCTGGAGGGAGGGTGGGTTTAGCAATCAGCCCCAGCATTTT. Amino acid sequence: CAWREGGFSNQPQHF.

The V and J genes are TRBV28 and TRBJ1-1, with D maybe TRBD1 (5 bases). This CDR3 comprises 13 residues. Trimming removed 3 bases at V and 6 bases at J, with 11 bases between. Germline V gene data show CDR1 as MDHEN and CDR2 as SYDVKM. CDR3 nucleotides: TGTGCCAGCAGTTTTCTTGGGGCCGCTGAAGCTTTCTTT. As protein: CASSFLGAAEAFF.

The chain employs TRBV7-9 and TRBJ2-7; TRBD2 aligns across 11 bases. The CDR3 extends over 16 amino acids. Germline CDR1 reads SEHNR; CDR2 reads FQNEAQ (reference sequence). Trimming cost V 1 base and J 7 bases; bases outside gene matches: 9. The CDR3 nucleotides are TGTGCCAGCAGCTTAGTAGGTAGCGGGGGGGCCGGGGAGCAGTACTTC. As protein: CASSLVGSGGAGEQYF. Full variable domain (rest looked up from reference TRBV7-9 and TRBJ2-7): DTGVSQNPRHKITKRGQNVTFRCDPISEHNRLYWYRQTLGQGPEFLTYFQNEAQLEKSRLLSDRFSAERPKGSFSTLEIQRTEQGDSAMYLCASSLVGSGGAGEQYFGPGTRLTVT.

The chain carries TRBV28 and TRBJ1-4; D gene unclear. Germline CDR1 reads MDHEN; CDR2 reads SYDVKM. Between the trimmed V and J ends, which lost 3 bases and 3 bases, there was a span of 8 bases. The CDR3 spans 14 residues. The CDR3 reads CASSLTGANEKLFF. For the CDR3, the DNA is TGTGCCAGCAGTTTGACCGGGGCTAATGAAAAACTGTTTTTT.

V is TRBV7-3 and J is TRBJ1-4; TRBD1 matches at 9 bases. The J segment lost 8 bases and the V segment lost 5 bases, leaving 9 bases of the junction unmatched. Germline values: CDR1 SGHTA, CDR2 FQGTGA. This CDR3 region has 15 residues. CDR3 coding DNA: TGTGCCAGCAGCGCGAAAAGGGACAGGGAAGAAAAACTGTTTTTT. It is translated as CASSAKRDREEKLFF.

The chain couples TRBV7-2 to TRBJ1-2, with a tentative D call TRBD1 (6 bases). Germline CDR1 is SGHTA and CDR2 is FQGNSA. V was shortened by 6 bases and J by 4 bases, with 12 bases between the two germline ends. This CDR3 region has 13 residues. This CDR3 reads CASSQGGGYGYTF. CDR3 bases: TGTGCCAGCAGTCAAGGGGGGGGCTATGGCTACACCTTC.

The CDR3 sequence is CASSVSASGLTDTQYF. CDR3 sequence (DNA): TGTGCCAGCAGCGTTTCCGCTAGCGGCCTCACAGATACGCAGTATTTT. The chain links TRBV9 to TRBJ2-3, with 7 bases lining up with TRBD2. Germline V lookup: CDR1 SGDLS, CDR2 YYNGEE. There are 16 residues in the CDR3. Unmatched junction bases numbered 8, after V lost 2 bases and J lost 2 bases.

The rearrangement links TRBV5-6 to TRBJ1-2; 11 bases fit TRBD1. The CDR3 loop spans 14 amino acids. J was trimmed by 5 bases and V by 4 bases; bases with no gene match: 4. Germline V gene data show CDR1 as SGHDT and CDR2 as YYEEEE. As DNA, the CDR3 is TGTGCCAGCAGCAAGGACAGGGGGCGGTATGGCTACACCTTC. It encodes CASSKDRGRYGYTF.

This clone showed up just once. The genes are TRBV6-5 and TRBJ2-7, with 11 bases lining up with TRBD1. The germline gives CDR1 MNHEY, CDR2 SVGAGI. The CDR3 is 15 residues long. V shed 6 bases, J shed 5 bases, and the junction held 9 bases outside the gene matches. The CDR3 DNA reads as TGTGCCAGCAGGATGGGGACAGGGGGATTCAACGAGCAGTACTTC. Residues: CASRMGTGGFNEQYF.

This chain connects TRBV2 to TRBJ1-6, with D unclear. Germline assignment: CDR1 SNHLY and CDR2 FYNNEI. This CDR3 region has 14 residues. The germline V and J ends were trimmed by 4 bases and 10 bases, with 14 bases remaining between them. CDR3 nucleotide sequence: TGTGCCAGCAGTGCTTATAAGGGAGACTCACCCCTCCACTTT. It codes for CASSAYKGDSPLHF.